This TCR beta chain derives from a study of blood T cell repertoires in COVID-19. This CDR3 is 15 amino acids long. Trimming cost V 5 bases and J 5 bases; bases outside gene matches: 11. Germline loops: CDR1 GTSNPN, CDR2 SVGIG (reference sequence). Repertoires were generated with immunoSEQ multiplex PCR, while TCRdb's copy carries only in-frame clones and drops some. The data contain roughly 63,000 clones, about 74% of them seen just once; the ten biggest clones take up 28%. In its sample, this clone was seen a few times. The chain is built from TRBV30 and TRBJ2-5; 10 bases are shared with TRBD1. Source material: peripheral blood. This TCR was sampled from a woman older than 75 with acute or convalescent COVID-19. The CDR3 loop reads CAWGTGTGVRETQYF. CDR3 bases: TGTGCCTGGGGTACCGGGACAGGGGTTCGGGAGACCCAGTACTTC.